In its sample, the clone carrying this T cell receptor (beta chain) was seen a few times. The data belong to a study of blood T cell repertoires in COVID-19. For the study at large: Donors in the United States, Italy and Spain gave samples during acute or convalescent COVID-19. PBMCs, B-cell-depleted T cells, or T cells provided the cDNA or gDNA that made up the material.

Source study methods: Estimated nucleated cell counts came from reference gene primer amplification. The repertoire was sequenced with immunoSEQ multiplex PCR; TCRdb's copy has only in-frame clones and lacks some. V, J and clone size reflect that table, while D and trimming were determined from the DNA. The table shows tens of thousands of clones, with roughly 88% occurring only once. The CDR3 has 14 amino acids. Germline CDR1 reads LNHNV; CDR2 reads YYDKDF (reference sequence). Trimming removed 5 bases from V and 6 bases from J; junction bases left unmatched: 3. The sequenced sample was peripheral blood. The rearrangement joins TRBV15 to TRBJ2-2, with 10 bases that match TRBD1. The clonotype was recovered from a woman older than 75 with active or convalescent COVID-19. Here the CDR3 DNA reads TGTGCCACCAGCTGGGACAGGGGCGCCGGGGAGCTGTTTTTT. Amino acids: CATSWDRGAGELFF.